Sequencing of this T cell receptor (beta chain) was carried out in a study of shared clonotypes between healthy human individuals. Overall study context: The donor pool was made up of two women and three men aged 18 to 49. Regarding the study as a whole: The genetic and exposure-history diversity represented was limited by few donors.

How the authors handled the data: Filtering differed because ImmunoSEQ produced junction-only sequences that carried no quality scores. The repertoire was sequenced with immunoSEQ multiplex PCR; TCRdb's copy has only in-frame clones and lacks some. V and J calls and clone size follow that table, whereas D and trimming were derived from the DNA. The sample has around 500,000 clones, around 78% seen once. Germline lookup yields CDR1 MNHEY and CDR2 SVGAGI. CDR3 size: 13 residues. V lost 6 bases to trimming and J lost 7 bases; unmatched junction nucleotides: 6. Regarding this clone: Its antigen remains unidentified.

The chain uses TRBV6-5 and TRBJ1-2; 9 nucleotides align to TRBD1. The sequencing sample was made of PBMCs. The clonotype comes from a middle-aged woman in good health. Some clones in this sample may be carry-over from other donors' samples. In nucleotides, the CDR3 is TGTGCCAGCAGACTACAGGGGGCTGGTGGCTACACCTTC. It translates to CASRLQGAGGYTF.